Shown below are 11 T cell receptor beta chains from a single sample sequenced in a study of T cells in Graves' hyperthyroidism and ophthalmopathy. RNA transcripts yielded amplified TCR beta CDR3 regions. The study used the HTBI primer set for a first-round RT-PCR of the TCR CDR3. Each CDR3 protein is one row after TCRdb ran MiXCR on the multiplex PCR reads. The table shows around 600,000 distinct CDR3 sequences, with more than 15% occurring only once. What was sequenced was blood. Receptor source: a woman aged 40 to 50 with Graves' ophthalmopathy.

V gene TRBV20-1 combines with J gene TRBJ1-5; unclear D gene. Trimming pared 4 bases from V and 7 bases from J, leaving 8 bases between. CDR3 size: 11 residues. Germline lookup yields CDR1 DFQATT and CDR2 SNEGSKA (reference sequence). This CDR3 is CSAKAGQPQHF. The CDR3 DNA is TGCAGTGCTAAGGCGGGGCAGCCCCAGCATTTT.

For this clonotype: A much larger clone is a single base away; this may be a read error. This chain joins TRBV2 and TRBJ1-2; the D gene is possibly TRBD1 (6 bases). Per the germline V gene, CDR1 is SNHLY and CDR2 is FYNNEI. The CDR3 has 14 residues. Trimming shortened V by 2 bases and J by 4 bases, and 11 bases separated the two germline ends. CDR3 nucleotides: TGTGCCAGCAGTGAACTCCGGGGGGCCTATGGCTACACCTTC. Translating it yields CASSELRGAYGYTF.

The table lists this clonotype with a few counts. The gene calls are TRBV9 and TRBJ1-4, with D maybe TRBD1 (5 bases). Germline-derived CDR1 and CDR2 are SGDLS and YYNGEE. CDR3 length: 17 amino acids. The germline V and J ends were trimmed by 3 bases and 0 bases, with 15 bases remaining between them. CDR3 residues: CASSGGGTIATNEKLFF. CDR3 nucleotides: TGTGCCAGCAGCGGAGGAGGGACGATCGCAACTAATGAAAAACTGTTTTTT.

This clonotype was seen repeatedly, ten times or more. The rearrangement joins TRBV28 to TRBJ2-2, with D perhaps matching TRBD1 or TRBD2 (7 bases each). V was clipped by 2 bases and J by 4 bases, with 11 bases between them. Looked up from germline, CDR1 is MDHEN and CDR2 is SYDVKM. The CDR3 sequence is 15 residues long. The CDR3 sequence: CASSLPRGGTGELFF. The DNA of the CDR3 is TGTGCCAGCAGTTTACCCAGGGGGGGCACCGGGGAGCTGTTTTTT.

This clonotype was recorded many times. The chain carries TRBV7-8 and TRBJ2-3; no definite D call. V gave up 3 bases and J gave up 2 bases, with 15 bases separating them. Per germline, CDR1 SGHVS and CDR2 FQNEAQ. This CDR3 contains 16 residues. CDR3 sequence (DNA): TGTGCCAGCAGCTTTTGGGCAGTTAGATACACAGATACGCAGTATTTT. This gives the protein CASSFWAVRYTDTQYF.

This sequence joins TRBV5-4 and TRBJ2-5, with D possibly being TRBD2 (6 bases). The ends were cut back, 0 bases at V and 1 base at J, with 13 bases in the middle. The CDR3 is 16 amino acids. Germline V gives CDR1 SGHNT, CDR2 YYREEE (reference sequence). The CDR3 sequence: CASSLGGDLGQETQYF. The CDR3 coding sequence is TGTGCCAGCAGCTTGGGGGGGGACCTAGGCCAAGAGACCCAGTACTTC. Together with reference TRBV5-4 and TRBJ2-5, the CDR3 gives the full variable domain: ETGVTQSPTHLIKTRGQQVTLRCSSQSGHNTVSWYQQALGQGPQFIFQYYREEENGRGNFPPRFSGLQFPNYSSELNVNALELDDSALYLCASSLGGDLGQETQYFGPGTRLLVL.

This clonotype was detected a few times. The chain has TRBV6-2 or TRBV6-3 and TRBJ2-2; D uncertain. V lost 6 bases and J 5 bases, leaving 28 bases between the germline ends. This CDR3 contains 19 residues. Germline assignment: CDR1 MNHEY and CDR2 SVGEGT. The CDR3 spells CASSRPGTALRLGTGELFF. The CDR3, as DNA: TGTGCCAGCAGCCGCCCCGGTACCGCACTTAGGTTAGGGACCGGGGAGCTGTTTTTT.

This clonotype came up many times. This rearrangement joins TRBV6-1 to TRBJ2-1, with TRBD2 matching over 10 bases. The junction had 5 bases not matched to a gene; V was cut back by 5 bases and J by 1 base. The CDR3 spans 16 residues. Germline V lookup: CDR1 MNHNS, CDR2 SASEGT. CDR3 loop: CASSISAGGSYNEQFF. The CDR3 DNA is TGTGCCAGCAGTATCTCAGCGGGAGGGTCCTACAATGAGCAGTTCTTC.

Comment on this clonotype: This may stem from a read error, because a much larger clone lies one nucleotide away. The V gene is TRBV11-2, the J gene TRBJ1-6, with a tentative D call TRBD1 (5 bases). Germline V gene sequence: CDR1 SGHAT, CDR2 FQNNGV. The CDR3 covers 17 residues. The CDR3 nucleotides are TGTGCCGGCAGCTTAGATCTCCCGGGACTTAAGGGGTCACCCCTCCACTTT. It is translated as CAGSLDLPGLKGSPLHF. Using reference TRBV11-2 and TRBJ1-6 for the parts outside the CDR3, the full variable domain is EAGVAQSPRYKIIEKRQSVAFWCNPISGHATLYWYQQILGQGPKLLIQFQNNGVVDDSQLPKDRFSAERLKGVDSTLKIQPAKLEDSAVYLCAGSLDLPGLKGSPLHFGNGTRLTVT.

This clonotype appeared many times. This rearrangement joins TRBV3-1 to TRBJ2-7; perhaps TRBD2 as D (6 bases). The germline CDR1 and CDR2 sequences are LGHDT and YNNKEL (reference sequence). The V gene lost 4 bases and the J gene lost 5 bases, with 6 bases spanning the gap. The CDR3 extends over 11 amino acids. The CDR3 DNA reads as TGTGCCAGCAGCCGGAGGGACGAGCAGTACTTC. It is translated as CASSRRDEQYF.

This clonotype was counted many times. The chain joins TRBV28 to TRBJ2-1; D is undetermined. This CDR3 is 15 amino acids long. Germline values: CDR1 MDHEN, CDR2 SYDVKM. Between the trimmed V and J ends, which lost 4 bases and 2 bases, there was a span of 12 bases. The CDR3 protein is CASSSPGVTYNEQFF. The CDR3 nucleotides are TGTGCCAGCAGTTCCCCGGGTGTCACCTACAATGAGCAGTTCTTC.